Here is one TCR beta chain with its context. Its antigen is unknown. V was clipped by 1 base and J by 2 bases, with 8 bases between them. This CDR3 contains 14 residues. Germline values: CDR1 SGHTA, CDR2 FQGNSA. Primers used in a second PCR of about 6 to 12 cycles were a sample-barcoded 5' primer and a J-beta primer mix. Each sample provided no less than 3 million CDR3-containing paired-end reads. TCRdb reanalysed the 5' RACE reads using MiXCR and keeps one entry per CDR3 protein. This sample has 550,000 to 750,000 distinct CDR3 sequences, with more than 20% found just once. This record comes from a study of blood T cells in healthy people across ages. Roughly 10 milliliters was the volume of peripheral blood drawn from each donor. Study-wide findings and caveats: With naive T cell percentage, TCR beta diversity showed a strong correlation. Estimates of diversity drawn from one million T cells were considered underestimates.

The specimen sequenced was blood. The V and J genes are TRBV7-2 and TRBJ1-2; D not certain. The source of this sequence is a man in his 70s in good health. The CDR3 nucleotides read TGTGCCAGCAGCTTAGATGTGGGGAACTATGGCTACACCTTC. It yields the protein CASSLDVGNYGYTF.